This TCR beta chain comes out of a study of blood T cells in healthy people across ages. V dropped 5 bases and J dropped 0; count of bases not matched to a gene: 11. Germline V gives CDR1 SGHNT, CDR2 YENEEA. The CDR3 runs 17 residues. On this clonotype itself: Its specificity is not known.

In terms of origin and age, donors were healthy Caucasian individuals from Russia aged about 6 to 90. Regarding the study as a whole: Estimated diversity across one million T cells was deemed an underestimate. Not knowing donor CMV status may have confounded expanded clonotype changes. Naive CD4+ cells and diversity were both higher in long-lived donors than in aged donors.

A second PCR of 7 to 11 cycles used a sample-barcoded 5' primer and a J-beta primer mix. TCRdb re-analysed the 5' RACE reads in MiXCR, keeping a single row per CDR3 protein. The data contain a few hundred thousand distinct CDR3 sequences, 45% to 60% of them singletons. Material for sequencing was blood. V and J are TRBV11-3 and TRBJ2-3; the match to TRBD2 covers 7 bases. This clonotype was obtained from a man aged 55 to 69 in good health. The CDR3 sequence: CASSPGTTSTSTDTQYF. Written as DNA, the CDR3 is TGTGCCAGCAGCCCCGGGACTACAAGTACTAGCACAGATACGCAGTATTTT.